The 9 T cell receptor beta chains listed next were all sequenced from one sample in a study of T cell responses to AZD1222 COVID-19 vaccine. Measured with immunoSEQ multiplex PCR; TCRdb has only the in-frame clones, and not every one. Of under 150,000 clones listed, about 87% were seen once; the top ten hold approximately 6.9%. The material was peripheral blood, obtained 28 days after the second AZD1222 dose. The receptors originated from an adult who received the AZD1222 COVID-19 vaccine.

This rearrangement joins TRBV19 to TRBJ2-2; 8 nucleotides align to TRBD1. CDR1 is LNHDA and CDR2 is SQIVND in the germline V gene (reference sequence). Trimming removed 3 bases from V and 2 bases from J; junction bases left unmatched: 2. The CDR3 is 15 amino acids. Here the CDR3 reads CASSIDRGNTGELFF. CDR3 DNA sequence: TGTGCCAGTAGTATTGACAGGGGTAACACCGGGGAGCTGTTTTTT.

The rearrangement joins TRBV6-2 or TRBV6-3 to TRBJ2-7, with 7 bases fitting TRBD1. V lost 5 bases and J lost 1; bases outside the gene matches: 8. This CDR3 has 15 residues. Germline loops: CDR1 MNHEY, CDR2 SVGEGT. CDR3 coding DNA: TGTGCCAGCAGTCACCCGACAGGGAAGTCCTACGAGCAGTACTTC. This sequence encodes CASSHPTGKSYEQYF.

The chain links TRBV28 to TRBJ2-2, with 8 nucleotides matching TRBD1. CDR1 MDHEN and CDR2 SYDVKM come from the germline V gene. V lost 5 bases, J lost 5 bases, and 7 bases stayed unmatched. This CDR3 region has 15 residues. CDR3 loop: CASSRTGGRTGELFF. CDR3 DNA sequence: TGTGCCAGCAGTCGCACAGGGGGTAGGACCGGGGAGCTGTTTTTT.

The chain is built from TRBV5-5 and TRBJ1-5; D is unclear. CDR3 size: 15 residues. Germline V gene sequence: CDR1 SGHKS, CDR2 YYEKEE (reference sequence). V gave up 4 bases and J gave up 1 base, with 12 bases separating them. The CDR3 region has the DNA TGTGCCAGCAGCCGCCTACCGGACAGCAATCAGCCCCAGCATTTT. Residues: CASSRLPDSNQPQHF.

This chain uses TRBV27 with TRBJ1-1; the D gene is possibly TRBD1 (6 bases). The V gene's germline CDR1 is MNHEY and CDR2 SMNVEV (reference sequence). This CDR3 has 14 residues. V gave up 3 bases and J gave up 5 bases, with 13 bases separating them. CDR3 coding DNA: TGTGCCAGCAGTTTCTGGGGGCGCGGTACTGAAGCTTTCTTT. Amino acid sequence: CASSFWGRGTEAFF.

The chain links TRBV6-4 to TRBJ2-3, with 10 bases lining up with TRBD2. The CDR3 covers 15 residues. Losses at the gene ends were 2 bases for V and 2 bases for J; bases not matched to a gene: 1. Germline lookup yields CDR1 MRHNA and CDR2 SNTAGT. The CDR3 is CASSDLAGATDTQYF. The CDR3 region has the DNA TGTGCCAGCAGTGACCTAGCGGGGGCCACAGATACGCAGTATTTT.

The V gene is TRBV19, the J gene TRBJ2-1, with a weak D call TRBD2 (7 bases). Germline CDR1 and CDR2: LNHDA and SQIVND (reference sequence). The V and J ends lost 2 bases and 4 bases respectively, with 27 bases between them. The CDR3 totals 20 residues. Written as DNA, the CDR3 is TGTGCCAGTAGTATATCCCCTGGCGCGACGGGGGGCAGCAGGTACAATGAGCAGTTCTTC. It is translated as CASSISPGATGGSRYNEQFF.

The DNA for the CDR3 is TGTGCCAGCAGCACGAAGATGACAGGCCTCAATTCACCCCTCCACTTT. Translation: CASSTKMTGLNSPLHF. This sequence joins TRBV5-6 and TRBJ1-6, with a tentative D call TRBD1 (6 bases). This CDR3 is 16 amino acids long. Germline V gives CDR1 SGHDT, CDR2 YYEEEE. Trimming took 4 bases from V and 7 from J, leaving 18 bases between them.

CDR3 DNA sequence: TGCGCCAGCAGCTTGTTAGTTCCGGGCACAGATACGCAGTATTTT. This gives the protein CASSLLVPGTDTQYF. The chain employs TRBV5-1 and TRBJ2-3; no clear D. Germline V gene sequence: CDR1 SGHRS, CDR2 YFSETQ. Deletions cut 1 base from V and 1 base from J, with 10 bases between. The CDR3 is 15 residues long.